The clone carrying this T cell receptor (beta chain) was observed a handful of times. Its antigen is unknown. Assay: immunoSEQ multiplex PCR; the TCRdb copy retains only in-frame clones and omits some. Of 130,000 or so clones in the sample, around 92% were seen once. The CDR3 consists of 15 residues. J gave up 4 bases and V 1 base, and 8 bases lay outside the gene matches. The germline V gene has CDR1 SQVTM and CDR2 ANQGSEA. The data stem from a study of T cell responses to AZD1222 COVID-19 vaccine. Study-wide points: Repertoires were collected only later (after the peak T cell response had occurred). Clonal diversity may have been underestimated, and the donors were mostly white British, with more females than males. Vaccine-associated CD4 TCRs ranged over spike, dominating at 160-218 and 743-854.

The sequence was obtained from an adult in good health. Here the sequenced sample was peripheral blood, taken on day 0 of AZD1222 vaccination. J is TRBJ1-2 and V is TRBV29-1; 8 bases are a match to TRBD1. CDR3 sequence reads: CSVEGVQGEVYGYTF. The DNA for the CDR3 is TGCAGCGTTGAAGGGGTACAGGGGGAAGTCTATGGCTACACCTTC. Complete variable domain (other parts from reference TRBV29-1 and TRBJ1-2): SAVISQKPSRDICQRGTSLTIQCQVDSQVTMMFWYRQQPGQSLTLIATANQGSEATYESGFVIDKFPISRPNLTFSTLTVSNMSPEDSSIYLCSVEGVQGEVYGYTFGSGTRLTVV.